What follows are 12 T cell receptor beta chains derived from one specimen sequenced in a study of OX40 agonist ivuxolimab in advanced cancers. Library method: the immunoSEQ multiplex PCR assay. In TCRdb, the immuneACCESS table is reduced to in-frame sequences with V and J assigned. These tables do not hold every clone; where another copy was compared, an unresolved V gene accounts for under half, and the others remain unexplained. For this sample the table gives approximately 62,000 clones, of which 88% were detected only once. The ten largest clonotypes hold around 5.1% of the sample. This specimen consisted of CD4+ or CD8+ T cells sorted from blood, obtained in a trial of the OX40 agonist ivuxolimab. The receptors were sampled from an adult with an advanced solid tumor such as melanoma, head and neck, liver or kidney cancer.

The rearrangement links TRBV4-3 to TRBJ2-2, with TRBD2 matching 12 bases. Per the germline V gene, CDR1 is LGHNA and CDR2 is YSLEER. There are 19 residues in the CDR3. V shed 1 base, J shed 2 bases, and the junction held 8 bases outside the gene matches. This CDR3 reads CASSQAGVGLAGNTGELFF. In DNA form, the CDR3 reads TGCGCCAGCAGCCAAGCGGGGGTCGGACTAGCGGGAAACACCGGGGAGCTGTTTTTT.

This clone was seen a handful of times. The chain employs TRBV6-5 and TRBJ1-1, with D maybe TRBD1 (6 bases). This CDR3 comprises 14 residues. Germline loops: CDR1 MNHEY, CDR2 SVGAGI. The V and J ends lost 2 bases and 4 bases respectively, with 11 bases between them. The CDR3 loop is CASSYRRDITEAFF. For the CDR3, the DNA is TGTGCCAGCAGTTACCGCCGGGACATCACTGAAGCTTTCTTT.

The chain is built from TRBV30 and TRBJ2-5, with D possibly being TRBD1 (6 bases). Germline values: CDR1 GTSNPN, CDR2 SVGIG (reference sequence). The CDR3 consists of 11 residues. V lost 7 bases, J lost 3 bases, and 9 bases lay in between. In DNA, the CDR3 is TGTGCCTCGAGGGGGAAAGAGACCCAGTACTTC. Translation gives CASRGKETQYF.

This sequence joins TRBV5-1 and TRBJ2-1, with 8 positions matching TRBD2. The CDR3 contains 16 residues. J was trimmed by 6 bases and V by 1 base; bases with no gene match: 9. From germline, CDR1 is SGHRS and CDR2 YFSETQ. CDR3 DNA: TGCGCCAGCAGCTTGTCCGGGACTAGAGCCTCCAATGAGCAGTTCTTC. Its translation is CASSLSGTRASNEQFF.

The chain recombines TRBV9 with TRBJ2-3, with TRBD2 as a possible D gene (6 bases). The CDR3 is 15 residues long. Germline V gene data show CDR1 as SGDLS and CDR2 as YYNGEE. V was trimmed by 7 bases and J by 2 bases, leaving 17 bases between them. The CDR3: CASATLRDDTDTQYF. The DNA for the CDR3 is TGTGCCAGCGCGACGTTGCGGGATGACACAGATACGCAGTATTTT. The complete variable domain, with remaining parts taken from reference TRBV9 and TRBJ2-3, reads DSGVTQTPKHLITATGQRVTLRCSPRSGDLSVYWYQQSLDQGLQFLIQYYNGEERAKGNILERFSAQQFPDLHSELNLSSLELGDSALYFCASATLRDDTDTQYFGPGTRLTVL.

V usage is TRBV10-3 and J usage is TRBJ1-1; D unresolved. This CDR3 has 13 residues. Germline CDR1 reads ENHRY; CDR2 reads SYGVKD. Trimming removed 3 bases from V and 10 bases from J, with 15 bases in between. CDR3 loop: CAISEGSMLGAFF. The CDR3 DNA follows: TGTGCCATCAGTGAAGGCAGCATGTTAGGAGCTTTCTTT.

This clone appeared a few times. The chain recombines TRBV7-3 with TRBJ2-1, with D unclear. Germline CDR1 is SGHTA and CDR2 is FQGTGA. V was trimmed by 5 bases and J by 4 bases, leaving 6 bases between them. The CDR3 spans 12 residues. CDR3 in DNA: TGTGCCAGCAGCAGCCAGTACAATGAGCAGTTCTTC. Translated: CASSSQYNEQFF.

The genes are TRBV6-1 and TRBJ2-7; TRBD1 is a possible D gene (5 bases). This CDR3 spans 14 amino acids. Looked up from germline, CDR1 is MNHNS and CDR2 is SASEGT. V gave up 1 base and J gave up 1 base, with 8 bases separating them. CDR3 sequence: CASSEDAGSYEQYF. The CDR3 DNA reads TGTGCCAGCAGTGAAGATGCAGGGTCCTACGAGCAGTACTTC.

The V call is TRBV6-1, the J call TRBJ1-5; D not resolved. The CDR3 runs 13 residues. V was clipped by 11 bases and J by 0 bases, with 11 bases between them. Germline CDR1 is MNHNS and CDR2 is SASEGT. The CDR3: CAARQNSNQPQHF. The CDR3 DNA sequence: TGTGCCGCTCGGCAGAATAGCAATCAGCCCCAGCATTTT.

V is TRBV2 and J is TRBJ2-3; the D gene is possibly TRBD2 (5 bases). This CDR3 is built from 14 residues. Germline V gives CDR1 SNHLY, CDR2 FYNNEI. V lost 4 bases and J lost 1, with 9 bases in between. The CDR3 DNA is TGTGCCAGCAGTGGGTTCGGGGGCACAGATACGCAGTATTTT. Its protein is CASSGFGGTDTQYF.

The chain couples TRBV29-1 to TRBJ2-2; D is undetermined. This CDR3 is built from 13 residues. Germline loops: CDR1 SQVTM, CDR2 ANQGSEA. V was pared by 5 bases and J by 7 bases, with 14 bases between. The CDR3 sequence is CSVSRSEVGELFF. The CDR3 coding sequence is TGCAGCGTTTCGAGAAGCGAGGTCGGGGAGCTGTTTTTT.

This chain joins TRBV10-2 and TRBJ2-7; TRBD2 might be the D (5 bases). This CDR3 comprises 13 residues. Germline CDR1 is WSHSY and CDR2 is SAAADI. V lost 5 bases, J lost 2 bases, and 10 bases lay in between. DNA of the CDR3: TGCGCCAGCAGTAACGCCGGGGCCTACGAGCAGTACTTC. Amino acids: CASSNAGAYEQYF.